A selection of T cell receptor beta chains follows, all from one sample in a study of cytomegalovirus exposure and HLA in healthy donors. Repertoires were generated with immunoSEQ multiplex PCR, while TCRdb's copy carries only in-frame clones and drops some. The repertoire holds some 150,000 clones, with around 75% as singletons. The sequenced material came from PBMCs. The receptors were sampled from a man aged 25-45 years in good health and CMV-seronegative. Both conserved end residues are part of each CDR3. The D gene is left open where the match is weak. Only part of the rows carry a size: once, few, many, or a class if the clone is expanded.

clone_size: few
v_call: TRBV2
d_call: TRBD2
j_call: TRBJ2-3
cdr3_aa: CARRGLAGDTQYF
cdr3_nt: TGTGCCAGGAGAGGACTAGCGGGAGATACGCAGTATTTT

clone_size: few
v_call: TRBV5-4
d_call: TRBD1
j_call: TRBJ2-7
cdr3_aa: CASSDKQTGGYEQYF
cdr3_nt: TGTGCCAGCAGCGACAAGCAGACAGGGGGCTACGAGCAGTACTTC

clone_size: NA
v_call: TRBV6-5
d_call: NA
j_call: TRBJ1-5
cdr3_aa: CASSKDRAEPQHF
cdr3_nt: TGTGCCAGCAGTAAGGACAGAGCCGAACCCCAGCATTTT

clone_size: NA
v_call: TRBV7-9
d_call: NA
j_call: TRBJ2-1
cdr3_aa: CSSSLVVRGNEQFF
cdr3_nt: TGTTCCAGCAGCTTAGTAGTCAGGGGCAATGAGCAGTTCTTC

clone_size: NA
v_call: TRBV6-1
d_call: NA
j_call: TRBJ2-5
cdr3_aa: CASTKDIYQETQYF
cdr3_nt: TGTGCCAGCACCAAGGACATATACCAAGAGACCCAGTACTTC

clone_size: NA
v_call: TRBV5-6
d_call: TRBD2
j_call: TRBJ2-1
cdr3_aa: CASSLGLAGVFF
cdr3_nt: TGTGCCAGCAGCTTGGGACTAGCTGGTGTGTTCTTC

clone_size: NA
v_call: TRBV19
d_call: TRBD1
j_call: TRBJ2-3
cdr3_aa: CASSRGITGVSTDTQYF
cdr3_nt: TGTGCCAGTAGTAGAGGGATCACAGGGGTTAGCACAGATACGCAGTATTTT

clone_size: NA
v_call: TRBV6-1
d_call: TRBD1
j_call: TRBJ1-2
cdr3_aa: CASSQGGTEAYGYTF
cdr3_nt: TGTGCCAGCAGCCAAGGGGGGACAGAGGCCTATGGCTACACCTTC

clone_size: NA
v_call: TRBV7-2
d_call: TRBD1
j_call: TRBJ1-2
cdr3_aa: CASSRTGGYGYTF
cdr3_nt: TGTGCCAGCAGCCGGACAGGGGGCTATGGCTACACCTTC

clone_size: NA
v_call: TRBV30
d_call: TRBD2
j_call: TRBJ2-1
cdr3_aa: CAGRGGYNEQFF
cdr3_nt: TGTGCCGGGCGGGGGGGATACAATGAGCAGTTCTTC

clone_size: NA
v_call: TRBV2
d_call: TRBD1
j_call: TRBJ2-7
cdr3_aa: CASAGQGRDEQYF
cdr3_nt: TGTGCCAGCGCGGGACAGGGTCGCGACGAGCAGTACTTC

clone_size: NA
v_call: TRBV2
d_call: TRBD2
j_call: TRBJ2-7
cdr3_aa: CASSELSSGSHYEQYF
cdr3_nt: TGTGCCAGCAGTGAACTCTCTAGCGGGAGCCATTACGAGCAGTACTTC

clone_size: NA
v_call: TRBV6-1
d_call: NA
j_call: TRBJ2-5
cdr3_aa: CASRSTAGETQYF
cdr3_nt: TGTGCCAGCAGATCCACAGCAGGGGAGACCCAGTACTTC

clone_size: NA
v_call: TRBV6-6
d_call: TRBD1
j_call: TRBJ1-2
cdr3_aa: CASTLTGALPYGYTF
cdr3_nt: TGTGCCAGCACCTTAACAGGGGCCCTCCCTTATGGCTACACCTTC

clone_size: NA
v_call: TRBV4-2
d_call: TRBD1
j_call: TRBJ2-7
cdr3_aa: CASSHARTGVVNEQYF
cdr3_nt: TGTGCCAGCAGCCATGCAAGGACAGGGGTTGTCAACGAGCAGTACTTC

clone_size: NA
v_call: TRBV11-2
d_call: TRBD2
j_call: TRBJ2-5
cdr3_aa: CASSFLLSSGREETQYF
cdr3_nt: TGTGCCAGCAGCTTTTTATTATCCAGCGGGAGAGAAGAGACCCAGTACTTC

clone_size: NA
v_call: TRBV29-1
d_call: NA
j_call: TRBJ1-2
cdr3_aa: CSTLKGVGGYTF
cdr3_nt: TGCAGCACCTTGAAGGGGGTGGGGGGCTACACCTTC

clone_size: NA
v_call: TRBV4-2
d_call: TRBD2
j_call: TRBJ2-1
cdr3_aa: CASSQDSTSGTYNEQFF
cdr3_nt: TGTGCCAGCAGCCAAGATAGCACTAGCGGGACCTACAATGAGCAGTTCTTC

clone_size: NA
v_call: TRBV5-6
d_call: TRBD1
j_call: TRBJ1-2
cdr3_aa: CASSLIGTGTREGYTF
cdr3_nt: TGTGCCAGCAGCTTGATCGGGACAGGGACGAGGGAAGGCTACACCTTC

clone_size: NA
v_call: TRBV6-6
d_call: NA
j_call: TRBJ1-2
cdr3_aa: CASSRPGTGVEGYTF
cdr3_nt: TGTGCCAGCAGTCGTCCCGGGACGGGGGTCGAGGGCTACACCTTC

clone_size: NA
v_call: TRBV5-4
d_call: NA
j_call: TRBJ2-4
cdr3_aa: CASSLSQTKNSQYF
cdr3_nt: TGTGCCAGCAGCTTATCACAGACCAAAAACAGTCAGTACTTC

clone_size: NA
v_call: TRBV18
d_call: TRBD1
j_call: TRBJ1-6
cdr3_aa: CASSPAGQGSSYNSPLHF
cdr3_nt: TGTGCCAGCTCACCAGCGGGACAGGGAAGCTCCTATAATTCACCCCTCCACTTT

clone_size: NA
v_call: TRBV5-1
d_call: TRBD2
j_call: TRBJ2-7
cdr3_aa: CASSLAMSSGTYEQYF
cdr3_nt: TGCGCCAGCAGCTTGGCCATGTCTAGCGGGACCTACGAGCAGTACTTC

clone_size: NA
v_call: TRBV18
d_call: NA
j_call: TRBJ1-1
cdr3_aa: CASSRGGRDTEAFF
cdr3_nt: TGTGCCAGCTCTAGGGGAGGTAGGGATACTGAAGCTTTCTTT

clone_size: NA
v_call: TRBV29-1
d_call: TRBD2
j_call: TRBJ2-7
cdr3_aa: CSVGGGADEQYF
cdr3_nt: TGCAGCGTTGGGGGAGGGGCGGACGAGCAGTACTTC

clone_size: NA
v_call: TRBV6-5
d_call: NA
j_call: TRBJ1-3
cdr3_aa: CASSYSRTEGNTIYF
cdr3_nt: TGTGCCAGCAGTTACTCGAGAACAGAGGGAAACACCATATATTTT

clone_size: NA
v_call: TRBV5-1
d_call: NA
j_call: TRBJ2-1
cdr3_aa: CASSLGGADNEQFF
cdr3_nt: TGCGCCAGCAGCTTAGGCGGGGCCGACAATGAGCAGTTCTTC